This note documents a single T cell receptor (beta chain) sequence. Its cognate antigen is unknown. The sample comes from a study of CD4 T cells in relation to SARS-CoV-2 and coronaviruses. This CDR3 has 13 residues. CDR1 and CDR2 from the germline V gene are LGHDT and YNNKEL (reference sequence). The ends were cut back, 1 base at V and 7 bases at J, with 10 bases in the middle. Assay: immunoSEQ multiplex PCR; the TCRdb copy retains only in-frame clones and omits some. The table has some 22,000 clones, 70% to 80% seen once. Before the COVID-19 pandemic, during about 2011-2019, CD4+ T cells were taken from unexposed donors. The cells were cultured for about 10 days before CD4+ T cells were isolated.

The clonotype originates from a human donor in good health. Sequenced: CD4+ T cells from PBMCs, cultured in vitro. The chain is built from TRBV3-1 (or the pseudogene TRBV3-2) and TRBJ1-2; D is possibly TRBD1 (5 bases). CDR3 coding DNA: TGTGCCAGCAGCCAAGGGGGGGATGGTGGCTACACCTTC. Amino acid sequence: CASSQGGDGGYTF.